The source of this T cell receptor (beta chain) is a study of identical twins. TCRdb reprocessed the 5' RACE reads via MiXCR and lists one record per CDR3 protein. The top ten clones hold over 2.5% of a sample with some 440,000 distinct CDR3 sequences, 24% of them seen once. The CDR3 has 14 amino acids. The ends were cut back, 5 bases at V and 5 bases at J, with 15 bases in the middle. Germline V gene data show CDR1 as PRHDT and CDR2 as FYEKMQ (reference sequence). The data were also submitted as part of a second study, on T cells expressing NK-cell markers.

The sequence came from a woman between 18 and 29 years old in good health. Sequences were obtained from CD4+ T cells sorted from blood. The genes are TRBV13 and TRBJ1-1; unclear D gene. The CDR3 spells CASSLGGVLTEAFF. The CDR3 DNA reads as TGTGCCAGCAGCCTCGGCGGGGTTCTGACTGAAGCTTTCTTT.